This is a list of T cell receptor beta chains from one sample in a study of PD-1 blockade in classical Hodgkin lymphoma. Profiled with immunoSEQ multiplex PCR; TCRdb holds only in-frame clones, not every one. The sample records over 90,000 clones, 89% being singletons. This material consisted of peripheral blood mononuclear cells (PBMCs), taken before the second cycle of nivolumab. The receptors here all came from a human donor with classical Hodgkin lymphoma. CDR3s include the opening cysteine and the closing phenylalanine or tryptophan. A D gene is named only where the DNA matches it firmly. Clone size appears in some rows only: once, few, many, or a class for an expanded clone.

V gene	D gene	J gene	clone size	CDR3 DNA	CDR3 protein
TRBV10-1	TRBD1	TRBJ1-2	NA	TGCGCCAGCAGAAAAGACAGGGGGGTCTCAAACTATGGCTACACCTTC	CASRKDRGVSNYGYTF
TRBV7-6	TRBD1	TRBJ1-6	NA	TGTGCCAGCAGCTTAGGACAGGGGCTACCCACGGGGGCCCTCCACTTT	CASSLGQGLPTGALHF
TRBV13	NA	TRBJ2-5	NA	TGTGCCAGCAGCTTACAGGGTCACCCCCAAGAGACCCAGTACTTC	CASSLQGHPQETQYF
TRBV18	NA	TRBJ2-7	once	TGTGCCAGCTCACCACAGGGGGCGGGAGGCGAGCAGTACTTC	CASSPQGAGGEQYF
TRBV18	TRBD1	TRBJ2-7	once	TGTGCCAGCTCGCAGACAGGGGGGACTTCCTACGAGCAGTACTTC	CASSQTGGTSYEQYF
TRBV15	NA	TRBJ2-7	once	TGTGCCACCAGCAGAGATATGGGCAGATACTACGAGCAGTACTTC	CATSRDMGRYYEQYF
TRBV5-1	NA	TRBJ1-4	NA	TGCGCCAGCAGCCGAATCGGCTATTTTGCAACTAATGAAAAACTGTTTTTT	CASSRIGYFATNEKLFF
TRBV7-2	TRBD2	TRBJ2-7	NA	TGTGCCAGCAGCTTACCCCTAGCGGGGAATTTCTCCTACGAGCAGTACTTC	CASSLPLAGNFSYEQYF
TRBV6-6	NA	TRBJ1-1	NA	TGTGCCAGCAGACCAAGGAACACTGAAGCTTTCTTT	CASRPRNTEAFF
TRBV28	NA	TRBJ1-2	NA	TGTGCCAGCACCCCCCCGGGGCTCTATGGCTACACCTTC	CASTPPGLYGYTF
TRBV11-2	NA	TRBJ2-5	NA	TGTGCCAGCAGCTTCGGTCGATTCCAAGAGACCCAGTACTTC	CASSFGRFQETQYF
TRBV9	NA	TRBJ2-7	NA	TGTGCCAGCAGCGCCGAAGGGGGTCGAGGGGGATACGAGCAGTACTTC	CASSAEGGRGGYEQYF
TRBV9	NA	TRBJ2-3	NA	TGTGCCAGCAGCGTAGCACCGGGAGCTCGCACAGATACGCAGTATTTT	CASSVAPGARTDTQYF
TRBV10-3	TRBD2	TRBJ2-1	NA	TGTGCCATCAGTGATGGGGGACTAGCGGGGTCCTACAATGAGCAGTTCTTC	CAISDGGLAGSYNEQFF
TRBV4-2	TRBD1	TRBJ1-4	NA	TGTGCCAGCAGCCAGGGACAGGGAGGGGAAAAACTGTTTTTT	CASSQGQGGEKLFF
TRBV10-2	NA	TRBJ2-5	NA	TGCGCCAGCAGAAACAGGGAAGATAGGGAGACCCAGTACTTC	CASRNREDRETQYF
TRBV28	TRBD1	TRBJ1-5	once	TGTGCCAGCAGCTTGACAGGGTACAATCAGCCCCAGCATTTT	CASSLTGYNQPQHF
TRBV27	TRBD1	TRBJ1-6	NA	TGTGCCAGCAGTTTCTCGGACAGGAATAATTCACCCCTCCACTTT	CASSFSDRNNSPLHF
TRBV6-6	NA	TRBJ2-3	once	TGTGCCAGCAGTTACCTCCAGTTAGGTGATACGCAGTATTTT	CASSYLQLGDTQYF
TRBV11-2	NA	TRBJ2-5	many	TGTGCCAGCAGCTTCTCCGAAGATCTGGTGGAGACCCAGTACTTC	CASSFSEDLVETQYF
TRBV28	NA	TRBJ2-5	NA	TGTGCCAGCAGTTTAGAGGGTGGGACCCAGTACTTC	CASSLEGGTQYF
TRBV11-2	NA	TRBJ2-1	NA	TGTGCCAGCAGCTTAGCGCGGTCCTACAATGAGCAGTTCTTC	CASSLARSYNEQFF
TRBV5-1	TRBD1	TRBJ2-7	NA	TGCGCCAGCAGCGCCCTTGGACAGGGCTCCTACGAGCAGTACTTC	CASSALGQGSYEQYF
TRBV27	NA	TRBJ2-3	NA	TGTGCCAGCAGTCCTAGGGTAGGAGTTAGCACAGATACGCAGTATTTT	CASSPRVGVSTDTQYF
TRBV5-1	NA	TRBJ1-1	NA	TGCGCCAGCAGCTTGGCCGCGGAGAACACTGAAGCTTTCTTT	CASSLAAENTEAFF
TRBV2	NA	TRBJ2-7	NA	TGTGCCAACGGGGACTCCTACGAGCAGTACTTC	CANGDSYEQYF
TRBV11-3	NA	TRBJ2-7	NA	TGTGCCAGCAGCTCGCGGGTCAATACCTACGAGCAGTACTTC	CASSSRVNTYEQYF
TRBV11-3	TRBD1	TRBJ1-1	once	TGTGCCAGCAGCGACAGGGGTGGGGACACTGAAGCTTTCTTT	CASSDRGGDTEAFF
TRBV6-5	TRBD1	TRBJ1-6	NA	TGTGCCAGCAGGACCGTTTCGACAGGGTCTCCCCTCCACTTT	CASRTVSTGSPLHF
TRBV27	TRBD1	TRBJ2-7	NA	TGTGCCAGCAGTTTATCATCCAGGGGGAGCTCCTACGAGCAGTACTTC	CASSLSSRGSSYEQYF
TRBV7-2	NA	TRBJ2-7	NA	TGTGCCAGCAGCCCGGTCAACTACGAGCAGTACTTC	CASSPVNYEQYF
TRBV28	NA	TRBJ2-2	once	NA	CASSTSTGELFF
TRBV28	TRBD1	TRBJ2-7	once	TGTGCCAGCAATTGGGACAGGGCCTACGAGCAGTACTTC	CASNWDRAYEQYF
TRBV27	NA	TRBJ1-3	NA	TGTGCCAGCAAACCAGGACCCTCTGGAAACACCATATATTTT	CASKPGPSGNTIYF
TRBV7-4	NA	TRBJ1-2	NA	TGTGCCAGCAGCCCGAGGGAGACAATCCTTATTTTCTATGGCTACACCTTC	CASSPRETILIFYGYTF
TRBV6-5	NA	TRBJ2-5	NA	TGTGCCAGCAGTTACTCGGGAATCAGAGAGACCCAGTACTTC	CASSYSGIRETQYF
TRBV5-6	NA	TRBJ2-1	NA	TGTGCCAGCAGCTGGGATGCCGGGCCACATGCCGTCAATAAGCAGTTCTTC	CASSWDAGPHAVNKQFF
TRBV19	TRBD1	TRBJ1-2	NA	TGTGCCAGTAGGCGACAGGCCTCAGGACAGGGACTTAACTATGGCTACACCTTC	CASRRQASGQGLNYGYTF
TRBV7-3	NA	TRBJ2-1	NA	TGTGCCAGCAGCTTACATGGATCCTACTACAATGAGCAGTTCTTC	CASSLHGSYYNEQFF
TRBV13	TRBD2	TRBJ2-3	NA	TGTGCCAGCAGCTTTGTCGTTAGCGGGGGGGCAGGGCCCCCAGATACGCAGTATTTT	CASSFVVSGGAGPPDTQYF